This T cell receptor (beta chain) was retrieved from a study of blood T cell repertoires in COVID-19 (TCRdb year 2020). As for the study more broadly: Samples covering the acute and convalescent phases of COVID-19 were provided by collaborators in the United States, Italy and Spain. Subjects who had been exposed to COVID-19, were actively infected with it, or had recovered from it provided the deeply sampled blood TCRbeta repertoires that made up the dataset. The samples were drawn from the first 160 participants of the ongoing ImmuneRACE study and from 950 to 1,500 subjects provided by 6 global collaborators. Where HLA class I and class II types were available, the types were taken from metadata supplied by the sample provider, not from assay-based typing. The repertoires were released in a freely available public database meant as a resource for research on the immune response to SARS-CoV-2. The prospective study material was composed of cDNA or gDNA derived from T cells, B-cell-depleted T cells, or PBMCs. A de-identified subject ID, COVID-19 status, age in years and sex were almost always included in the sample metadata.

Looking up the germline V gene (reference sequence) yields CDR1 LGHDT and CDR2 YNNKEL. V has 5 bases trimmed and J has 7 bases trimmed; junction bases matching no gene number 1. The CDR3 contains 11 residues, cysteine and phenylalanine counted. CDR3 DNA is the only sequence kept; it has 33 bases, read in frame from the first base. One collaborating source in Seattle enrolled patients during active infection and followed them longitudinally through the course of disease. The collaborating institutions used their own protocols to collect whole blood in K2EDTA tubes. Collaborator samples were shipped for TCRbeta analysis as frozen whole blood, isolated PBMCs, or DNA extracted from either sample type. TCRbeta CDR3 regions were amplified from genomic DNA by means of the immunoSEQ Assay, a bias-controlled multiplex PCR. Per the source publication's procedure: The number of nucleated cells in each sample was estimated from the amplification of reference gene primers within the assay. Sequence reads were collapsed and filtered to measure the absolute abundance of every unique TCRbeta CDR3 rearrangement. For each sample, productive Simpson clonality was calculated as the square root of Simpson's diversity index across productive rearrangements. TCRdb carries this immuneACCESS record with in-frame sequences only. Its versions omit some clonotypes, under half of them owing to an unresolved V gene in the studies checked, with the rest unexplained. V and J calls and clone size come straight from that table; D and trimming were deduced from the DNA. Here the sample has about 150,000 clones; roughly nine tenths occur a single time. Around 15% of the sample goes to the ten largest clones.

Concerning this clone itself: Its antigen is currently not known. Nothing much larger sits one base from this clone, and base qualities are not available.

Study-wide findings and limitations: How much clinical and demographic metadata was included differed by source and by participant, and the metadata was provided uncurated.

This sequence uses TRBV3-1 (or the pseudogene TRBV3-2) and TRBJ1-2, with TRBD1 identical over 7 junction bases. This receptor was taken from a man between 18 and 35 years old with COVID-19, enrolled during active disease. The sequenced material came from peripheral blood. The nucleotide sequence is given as TGTGCCAGCAGCAGGGGGCGTGGCTACACCTTC. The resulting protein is CASSRGRGYTF.